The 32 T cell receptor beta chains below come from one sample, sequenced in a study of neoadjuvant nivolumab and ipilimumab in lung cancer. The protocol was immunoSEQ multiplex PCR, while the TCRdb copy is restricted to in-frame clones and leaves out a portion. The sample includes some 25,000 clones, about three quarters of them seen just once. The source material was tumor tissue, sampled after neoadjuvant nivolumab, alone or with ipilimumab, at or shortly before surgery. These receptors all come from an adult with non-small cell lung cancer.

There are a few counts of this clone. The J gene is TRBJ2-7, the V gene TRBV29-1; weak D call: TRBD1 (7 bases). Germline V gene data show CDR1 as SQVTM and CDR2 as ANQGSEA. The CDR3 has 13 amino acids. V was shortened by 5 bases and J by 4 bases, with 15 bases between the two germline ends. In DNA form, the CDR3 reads TGCAGCGTTTGGAACCAGGGGGGTTACGAGCAGTACTTC. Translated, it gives CSVWNQGGYEQYF.

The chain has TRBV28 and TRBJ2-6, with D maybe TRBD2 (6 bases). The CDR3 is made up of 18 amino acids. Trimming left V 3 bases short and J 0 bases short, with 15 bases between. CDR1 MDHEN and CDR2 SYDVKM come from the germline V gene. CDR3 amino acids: CASSFFAGRVSGANVLTF. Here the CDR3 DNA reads TGTGCCAGCAGTTTTTTCGCGGGGCGGGTCTCTGGGGCCAACGTCCTGACTTTC.

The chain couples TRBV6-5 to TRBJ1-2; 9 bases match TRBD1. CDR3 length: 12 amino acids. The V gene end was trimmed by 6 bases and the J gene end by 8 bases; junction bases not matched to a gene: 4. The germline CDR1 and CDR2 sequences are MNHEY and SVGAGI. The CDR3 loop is CASRDRGRGYTF. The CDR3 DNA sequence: TGTGCCAGCAGGGACAGGGGTCGCGGCTACACCTTC.

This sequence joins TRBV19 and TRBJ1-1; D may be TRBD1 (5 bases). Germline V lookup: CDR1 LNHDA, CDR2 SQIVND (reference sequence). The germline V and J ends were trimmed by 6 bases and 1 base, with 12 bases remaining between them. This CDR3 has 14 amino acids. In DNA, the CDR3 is TGTGCCAGTAGGCCGGGGGTGGGGAACACTGAAGCTTTCTTT. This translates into CASRPGVGNTEAFF.

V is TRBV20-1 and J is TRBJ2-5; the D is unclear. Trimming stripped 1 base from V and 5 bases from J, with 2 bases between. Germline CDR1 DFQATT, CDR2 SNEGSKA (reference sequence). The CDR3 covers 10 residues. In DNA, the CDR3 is TGCAGTGCTAGAGTGGAGACCCAGTACTTC. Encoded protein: CSARVETQYF.

CDR3 in DNA: TGTGCCAGCAGACGGAACAGGGGTACCGGGGAGCTGTTTTTT. Translation gives CASRRNRGTGELFF. The J gene is TRBJ2-2, the V gene TRBV6-5, with 7 bases that match TRBD1. After removal of 6 bases from V and 5 bases from J, the junction contained 6 bases not matched to a gene. The CDR3 has 14 amino acids. Looked up from germline, CDR1 is MNHEY and CDR2 is SVGAGI.

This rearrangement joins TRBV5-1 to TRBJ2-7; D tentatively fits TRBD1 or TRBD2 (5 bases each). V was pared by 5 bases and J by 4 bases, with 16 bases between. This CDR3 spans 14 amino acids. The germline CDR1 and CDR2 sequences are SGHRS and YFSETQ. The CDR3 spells CASRRTGTEYEQYF. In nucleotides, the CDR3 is TGCGCCAGCAGGAGAACCGGGACGGAATACGAGCAGTACTTC.

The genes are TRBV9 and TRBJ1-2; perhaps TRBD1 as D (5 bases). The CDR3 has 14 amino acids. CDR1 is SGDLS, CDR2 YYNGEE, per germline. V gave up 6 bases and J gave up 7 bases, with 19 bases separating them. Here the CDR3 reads CASTPPDRFGGYTF. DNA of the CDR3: TGTGCCAGCACCCCCCCAGACAGATTCGGTGGCTACACCTTC.

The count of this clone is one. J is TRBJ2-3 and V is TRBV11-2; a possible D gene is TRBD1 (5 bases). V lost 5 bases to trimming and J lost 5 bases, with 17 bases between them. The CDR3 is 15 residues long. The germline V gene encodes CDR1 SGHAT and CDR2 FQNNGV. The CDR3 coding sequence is TGTGCCAGCAGCCCGATAATCGGGCAGGGAGATACGCAGTATTTT. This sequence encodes CASSPIIGQGDTQYF.

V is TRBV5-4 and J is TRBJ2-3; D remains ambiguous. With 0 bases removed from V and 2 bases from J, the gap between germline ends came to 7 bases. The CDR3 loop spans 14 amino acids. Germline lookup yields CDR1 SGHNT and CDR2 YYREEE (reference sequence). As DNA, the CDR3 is TGTGCCAGCAGCTTGGGCAGGACCACAGATACGCAGTATTTT. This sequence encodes CASSLGRTTDTQYF.

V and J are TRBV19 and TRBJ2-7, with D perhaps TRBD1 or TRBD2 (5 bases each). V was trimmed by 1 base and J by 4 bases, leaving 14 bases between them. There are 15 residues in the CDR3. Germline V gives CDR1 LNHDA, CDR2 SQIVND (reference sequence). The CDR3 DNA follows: TGTGCCAGTAGTATAGTAGGGACCCACATGTACGAGCAGTACTTC. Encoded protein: CASSIVGTHMYEQYF.

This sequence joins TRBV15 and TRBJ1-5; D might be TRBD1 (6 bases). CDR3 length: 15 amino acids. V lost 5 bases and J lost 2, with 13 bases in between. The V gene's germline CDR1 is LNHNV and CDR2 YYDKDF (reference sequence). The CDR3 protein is CATSSQGLGNQPQHF. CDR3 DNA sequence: TGTGCCACCAGCTCACAGGGCCTTGGCAATCAGCCCCAGCATTTT.

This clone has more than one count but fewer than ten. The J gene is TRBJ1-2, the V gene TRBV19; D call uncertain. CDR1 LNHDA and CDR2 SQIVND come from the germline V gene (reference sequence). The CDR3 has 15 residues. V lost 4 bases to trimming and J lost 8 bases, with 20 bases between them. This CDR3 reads CASSNSGGTTRGYTF. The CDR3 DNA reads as TGTGCCAGTAGTAACTCCGGAGGTACGACAAGAGGCTACACCTTC.

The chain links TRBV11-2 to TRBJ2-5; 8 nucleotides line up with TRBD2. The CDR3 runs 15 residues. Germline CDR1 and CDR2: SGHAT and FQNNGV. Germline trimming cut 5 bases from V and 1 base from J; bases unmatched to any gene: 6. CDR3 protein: CASSRVAGGQETQYF. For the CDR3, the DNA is TGTGCCAGCAGCCGGGTGGCGGGGGGCCAAGAGACCCAGTACTTC.

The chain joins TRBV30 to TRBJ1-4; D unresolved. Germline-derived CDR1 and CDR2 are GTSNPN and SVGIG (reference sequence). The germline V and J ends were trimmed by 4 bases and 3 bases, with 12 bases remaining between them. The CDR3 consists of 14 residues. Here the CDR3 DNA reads TGTGCCTGGAAGGTAGAAAACTCTAATGAAAAACTGTTTTTT. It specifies CAWKVENSNEKLFF.

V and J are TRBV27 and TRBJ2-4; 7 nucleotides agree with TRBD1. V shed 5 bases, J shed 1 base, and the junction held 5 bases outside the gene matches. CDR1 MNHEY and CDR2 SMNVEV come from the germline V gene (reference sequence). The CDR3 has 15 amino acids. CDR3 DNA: TGTGCCAGCAGTCCCCTGACAGGGGCCAAAAACATTCAGTACTTC. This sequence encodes CASSPLTGAKNIQYF.

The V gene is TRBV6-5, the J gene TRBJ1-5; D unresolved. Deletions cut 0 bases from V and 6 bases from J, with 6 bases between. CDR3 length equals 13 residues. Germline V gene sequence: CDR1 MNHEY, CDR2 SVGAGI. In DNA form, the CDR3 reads TGTGCCAGCAGTTACTCGAGACGTCAGCCCCAGCATTTT. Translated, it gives CASSYSRRQPQHF.

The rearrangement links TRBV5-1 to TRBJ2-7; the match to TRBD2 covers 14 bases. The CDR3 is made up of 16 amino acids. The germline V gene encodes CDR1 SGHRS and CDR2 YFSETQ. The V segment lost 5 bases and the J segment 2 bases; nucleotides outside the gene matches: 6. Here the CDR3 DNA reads TGCGCCAGCAGACAGGGACTAGCGGGGGCGACCTACGAGCAGTACTTC. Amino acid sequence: CASRQGLAGATYEQYF.

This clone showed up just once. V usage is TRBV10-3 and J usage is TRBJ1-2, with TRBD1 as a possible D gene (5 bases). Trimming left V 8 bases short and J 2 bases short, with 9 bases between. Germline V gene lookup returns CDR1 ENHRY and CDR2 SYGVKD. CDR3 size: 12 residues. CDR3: CAISGTNYGYTF. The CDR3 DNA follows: TGTGCCATCTCCGGGACCAACTATGGCTACACCTTC.

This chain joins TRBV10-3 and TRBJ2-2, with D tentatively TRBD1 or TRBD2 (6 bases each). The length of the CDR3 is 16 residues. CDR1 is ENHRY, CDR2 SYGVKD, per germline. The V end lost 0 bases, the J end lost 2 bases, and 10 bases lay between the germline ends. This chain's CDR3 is CAISESGGYNTGELFF. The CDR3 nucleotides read TGTGCCATCAGTGAGTCGGGGGGCTATAACACCGGGGAGCTGTTTTTT.

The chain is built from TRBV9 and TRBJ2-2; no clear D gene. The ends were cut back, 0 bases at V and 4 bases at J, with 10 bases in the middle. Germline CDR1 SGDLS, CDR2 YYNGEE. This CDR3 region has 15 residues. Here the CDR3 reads CASSVDAAITGELFF. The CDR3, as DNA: TGTGCCAGCAGCGTAGACGCGGCTATCACCGGGGAGCTGTTTTTT.

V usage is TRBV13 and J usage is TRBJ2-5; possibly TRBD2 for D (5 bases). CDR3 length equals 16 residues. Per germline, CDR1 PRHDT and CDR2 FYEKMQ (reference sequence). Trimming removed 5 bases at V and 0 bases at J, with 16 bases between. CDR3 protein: CASSGLGSLDQETQYF. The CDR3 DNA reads TGTGCCAGCAGCGGGCTAGGGAGTCTCGACCAAGAGACCCAGTACTTC.

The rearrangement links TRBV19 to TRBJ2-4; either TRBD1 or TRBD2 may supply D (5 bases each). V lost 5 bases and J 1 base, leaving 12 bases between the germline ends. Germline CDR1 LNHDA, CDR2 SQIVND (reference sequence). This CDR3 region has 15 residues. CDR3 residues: CASSPGWGAKNIQYF. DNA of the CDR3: TGTGCCAGTAGTCCAGGGTGGGGGGCCAAAAACATTCAGTACTTC.

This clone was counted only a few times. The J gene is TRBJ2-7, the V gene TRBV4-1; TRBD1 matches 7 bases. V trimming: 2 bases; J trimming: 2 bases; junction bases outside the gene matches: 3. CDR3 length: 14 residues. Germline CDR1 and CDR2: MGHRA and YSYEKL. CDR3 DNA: TGCGCCAGCAGCCAACGGGACAGAACCTACGAGCAGTACTTC. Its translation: CASSQRDRTYEQYF.

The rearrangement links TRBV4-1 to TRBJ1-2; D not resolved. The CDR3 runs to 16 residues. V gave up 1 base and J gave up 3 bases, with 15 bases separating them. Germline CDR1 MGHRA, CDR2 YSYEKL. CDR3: CASSQGGTVIDYGYTF. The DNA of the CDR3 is TGCGCCAGCAGCCAAGGGGGTACAGTCATCGACTATGGCTACACCTTC.

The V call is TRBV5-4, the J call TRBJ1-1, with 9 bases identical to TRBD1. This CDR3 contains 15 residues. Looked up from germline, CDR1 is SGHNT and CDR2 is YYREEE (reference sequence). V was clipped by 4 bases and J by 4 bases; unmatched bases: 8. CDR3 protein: CASSMPTGGGTEAFF. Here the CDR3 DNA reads TGTGCCAGCAGCATGCCGACAGGGGGGGGCACTGAAGCTTTCTTT.

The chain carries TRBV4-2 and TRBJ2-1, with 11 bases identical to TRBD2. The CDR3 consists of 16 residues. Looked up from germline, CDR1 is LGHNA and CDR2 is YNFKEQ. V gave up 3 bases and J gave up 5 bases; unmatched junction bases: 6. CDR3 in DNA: TGTGCCAGCAGCCAGAGTATAGCGGGGGGGCACAATGAGCAGTTCTTC. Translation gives CASSQSIAGGHNEQFF.

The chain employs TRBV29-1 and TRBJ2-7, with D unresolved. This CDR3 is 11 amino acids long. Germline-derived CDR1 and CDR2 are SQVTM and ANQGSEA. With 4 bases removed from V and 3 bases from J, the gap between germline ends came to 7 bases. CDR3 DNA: TGCAGCGTTGCGCAGGACTACGAGCAGTACTTC. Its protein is CSVAQDYEQYF.

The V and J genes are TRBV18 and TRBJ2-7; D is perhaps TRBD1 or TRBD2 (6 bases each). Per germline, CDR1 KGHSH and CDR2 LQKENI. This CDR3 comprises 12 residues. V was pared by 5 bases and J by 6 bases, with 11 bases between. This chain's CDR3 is CASSSSGAEQYF. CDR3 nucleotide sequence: TGTGCCAGCTCATCGTCGGGGGCCGAGCAGTACTTC.

DNA of the CDR3: TGTGCCAGCTCGCTCGACAGGGGCCGTCAAGAGACCCAGTACTTC. Translated: CASSLDRGRQETQYF. The V and J genes are TRBV18 and TRBJ2-5; the match to TRBD1 covers 8 bases. The V segment lost 6 bases and the J segment 2 bases; nucleotides outside the gene matches: 8. Germline values: CDR1 KGHSH, CDR2 LQKENI. This CDR3 spans 15 amino acids.

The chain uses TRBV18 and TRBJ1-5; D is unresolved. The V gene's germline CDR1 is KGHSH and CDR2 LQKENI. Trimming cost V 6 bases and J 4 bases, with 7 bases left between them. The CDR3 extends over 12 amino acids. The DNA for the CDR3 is TGTGCCAGCTCGGGAGGGAATCAGCCCCAGCATTTT. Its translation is CASSGGNQPQHF.

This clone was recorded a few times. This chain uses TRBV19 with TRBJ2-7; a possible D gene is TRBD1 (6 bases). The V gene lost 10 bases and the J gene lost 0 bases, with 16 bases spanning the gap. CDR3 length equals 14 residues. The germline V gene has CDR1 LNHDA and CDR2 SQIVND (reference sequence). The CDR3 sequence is CATKGDILSYEQYF. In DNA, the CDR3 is TGTGCCACCAAGGGGGACATTCTCTCCTACGAGCAGTACTTC.